This TCR beta chain was identified during a study of blood T cells in healthy people across ages. The study, taken as a whole, reports: Shifts in expanded clonotypes may have been confounded by donor CMV status, which was unknown.

Concerning this clonotype itself: No antigen is known for it.

Through a sample-barcoded 5' primer and a J-beta primer mix, a second PCR was run for roughly 6 to 11 cycles. TCRdb re-called the 5' RACE reads with MiXCR, one entry per CDR3 protein. The table has about a million distinct CDR3 sequences, around 54% seen once. Trimming pared 6 bases from V and 2 bases from J, leaving 14 bases between. This CDR3 contains 14 residues. The germline gives CDR1 DFQATT, CDR2 SNEGSKA (reference sequence). The clonotype was recovered from an older woman in good health. The V call is TRBV20-1, the J call TRBJ2-1; the D is unclear. The sequenced sample was blood. This CDR3 reads CSAPRTYTYNEQFF. In DNA form, the CDR3 reads TGCAGTGCCCCTAGGACCTATACCTACAATGAGCAGTTCTTC.